This TCR beta chain was found in a study of blood T cell repertoires in COVID-19. Background on the study: T cells, B-cell-depleted T cells, or PBMCs supplied cDNA or gDNA.

Trimming removed 4 bases from V and 8 bases from J; junction bases left unmatched: 13. The germline V gene has CDR1 LGHDT and CDR2 YNNKEL (reference sequence). This CDR3 spans 15 amino acids. Assay: immunoSEQ multiplex PCR; the TCRdb copy retains only in-frame clones and omits some. The table records roughly 200,000 clones, about 83% of them present only once. This clonotype was sampled from a man aged 55 to 70 who had recovered from COVID-19. This chain uses TRBV3-1 (or the pseudogene TRBV3-2) with TRBJ1-2; 7 nucleotides agree with TRBD1. The source material was peripheral blood. CDR3 sequence: CASSPYAKGARGYTF. CDR3 nucleotides: TGTGCCAGCAGCCCTTATGCTAAGGGGGCGAGGGGCTACACCTTC.